Listed below are T cell receptor beta chains from one sample, sequenced in a study of blood T cell repertoires in COVID-19. The repertoire was sequenced with immunoSEQ multiplex PCR; TCRdb's copy has only in-frame clones and lacks some. Of approximately 130,000 clones in the sample, around 87% were seen once. The specimen was peripheral blood. All receptors come from a woman between 45 and 60 years old with acute or convalescent COVID-19. CDR3s include the opening cysteine and the closing phenylalanine or tryptophan. The D gene is left open where the match is weak. Rows may omit the clone size; those that give it use once, few, many or a size class.

V gene: TRBV11-1
J gene: TRBJ1-1
clone size: once
D gene: -
CDR3 DNA: TGTGCCAGCAGCCAAACAGGGTGGAACACTGAAGCTTTCTTT
CDR3 protein: CASSQTGWNTEAFF

V gene: TRBV30
J gene: TRBJ1-2
clone size: -
D gene: -
CDR3 DNA: TGTGCCTGGAGTGTATATGGAGGGCTCTACGGCTACACCTTC
CDR3 protein: CAWSVYGGLYGYTF

V gene: TRBV6-5
J gene: TRBJ1-1
clone size: -
D gene: -
CDR3 DNA: TGTGCCAGCCAGCGGACTCTGAACACTGAAGCTTTCTTT
CDR3 protein: CASQRTLNTEAFF

V gene: TRBV7-6
J gene: TRBJ2-7
clone size: -
D gene: TRBD2
CDR3 DNA: TGTGCCAGCAGCTTAGGGCCTGGGCGGGGGGGCCTCAACGAGCAGTACTTC
CDR3 protein: CASSLGPGRGGLNEQYF

V gene: TRBV10-3
J gene: TRBJ1-2
clone size: -
D gene: TRBD1
CDR3 DNA: TGTGCCATCAGTGGGGACAGGGTCTTCTATGGCTACACCTTC
CDR3 protein: CAISGDRVFYGYTF

V gene: TRBV29-1
J gene: TRBJ1-1
clone size: -
D gene: -
CDR3 DNA: TGCAGCGTTGTGGGGGCACCAGGAGAAGCTTTCTTT
CDR3 protein: CSVVGAPGEAFF

V gene: TRBV4-1
J gene: TRBJ2-3
clone size: -
D gene: -
CDR3 DNA: TGCGCCAGCAGCCAAGAGACGGGAGCTACGCAGTATTTT
CDR3 protein: CASSQETGATQYF

V gene: TRBV19
J gene: TRBJ1-1
clone size: -
D gene: -
CDR3 DNA: TGTGCCAGTAGTACCGACGGAGGAATGAACACTGAAGCTTTCTTT
CDR3 protein: CASSTDGGMNTEAFF

V gene: TRBV27
J gene: TRBJ2-2
clone size: -
D gene: -
CDR3 DNA: TGTGCCAGCAGTCATTATCGACAGTTAGGGGCTGCGAACACCGGGGAGCTGTTTTTT
CDR3 protein: CASSHYRQLGAANTGELFF

V gene: TRBV7-6
J gene: TRBJ2-7
clone size: -
D gene: TRBD1
CDR3 DNA: TGTGCCAGCAGCTTAGCCGGGACAGGGGGCGCCTACGAGCAGTACTTC
CDR3 protein: CASSLAGTGGAYEQYF

V gene: TRBV11-2
J gene: TRBJ2-1
clone size: few
D gene: TRBD2
CDR3 DNA: TGTGCCAGCAGCTTAGCTAGCGGGGTATACAATGAGCAGTTCTTC
CDR3 protein: CASSLASGVYNEQFF

V gene: TRBV12-3/TRBV12-4
J gene: TRBJ1-2
clone size: -
D gene: -
CDR3 DNA: TGTGCCAGCAGTTTAACAGGTGGCTACACCTTC
CDR3 protein: CASSLTGGYTF

V gene: TRBV6-6
J gene: TRBJ2-7
clone size: -
D gene: -
CDR3 DNA: TGTGCCAGCAGCGGGGGACAGAAGAGCGAGCAGTACTTC
CDR3 protein: CASSGGQKSEQYF

V gene: TRBV3-1/TRBV3-2
J gene: TRBJ2-3
clone size: -
D gene: -
CDR3 DNA: TGTGCCAGCAGCCAAGATATCCAGGATACGCAGTATTTT
CDR3 protein: CASSQDIQDTQYF

V gene: TRBV29-1
J gene: TRBJ2-3
clone size: -
D gene: -
CDR3 DNA: TGCAGCGCCCATGGGCTGCGCACAGATACGCAGTATTTT
CDR3 protein: CSAHGLRTDTQYF

V gene: TRBV5-1
J gene: TRBJ2-7
clone size: -
D gene: TRBD2
CDR3 DNA: TGCGCCAGCAGTCACGGACTAGACGGGAGATACTACGAGCAGTACTTC
CDR3 protein: CASSHGLDGRYYEQYF

V gene: TRBV2
J gene: TRBJ1-6
clone size: once
D gene: -
CDR3 DNA: TGTGCCAGCAGTGAATTGGCAGGGGTTAATTCACCCCTCCACTTT
CDR3 protein: CASSELAGVNSPLHF

V gene: TRBV30
J gene: TRBJ1-2
clone size: -
D gene: -
CDR3 DNA: TGTGCGCAAATCCCGGGGGACTTCTATGGCTACACCTTC
CDR3 protein: CAQIPGDFYGYTF

V gene: TRBV6-8
J gene: TRBJ2-1
clone size: -
D gene: TRBD2
CDR3 DNA: TGTGCCAACGCCGAGGGGCCGGCGGGAGGCGGTTACAATGAGCAGTTCTTC
CDR3 protein: CANAEGPAGGGYNEQFF

V gene: TRBV19
J gene: TRBJ1-2
clone size: few
D gene: TRBD1
CDR3 DNA: TGTGCCAGTACCCCGACAGGGGGGTATGGCTACACCTTC
CDR3 protein: CASTPTGGYGYTF

V gene: TRBV11-2
J gene: TRBJ1-4
clone size: -
D gene: TRBD1
CDR3 DNA: TGTGCCAGCAGCTACTCGGGGAACAGGGGAGCTAATGAAAAACTGTTTTTT
CDR3 protein: CASSYSGNRGANEKLFF

V gene: TRBV6-5
J gene: TRBJ1-2
clone size: -
D gene: -
CDR3 DNA: TGTGCCAGCAGTTACGCGGCCGCGAGCTATGGCTACACCTTC
CDR3 protein: CASSYAAASYGYTF

V gene: TRBV3-1/TRBV3-2
J gene: TRBJ2-5
clone size: -
D gene: TRBD2
CDR3 DNA: TGTGCCAGCAGCCCTTCGACTAGCGTGGAGACCCAGTACTTC
CDR3 protein: CASSPSTSVETQYF

V gene: TRBV30
J gene: TRBJ1-2
clone size: -
D gene: -
CDR3 DNA: TGTGCCTGGGGCAGGGGCGCCGGCAGCCCCGGGGGCTACACCTTC
CDR3 protein: CAWGRGAGSPGGYTF

V gene: TRBV19
J gene: TRBJ1-4
clone size: once
D gene: -
CDR3 DNA: TGTGCCAGTAGTCCACTTACTCTGTCTAATGAAAAACTGTTTTTT
CDR3 protein: CASSPLTLSNEKLFF

V gene: TRBV6-1
J gene: TRBJ2-5
clone size: -
D gene: TRBD1
CDR3 DNA: TGTGCCAGCAGTGAAGACAGGGGCTGGCAAGAGACCCAGTACTTC
CDR3 protein: CASSEDRGWQETQYF

V gene: TRBV7-9
J gene: TRBJ1-2
clone size: -
D gene: -
CDR3 DNA: TGTGCCAGCAGCCCGACAGGAGCTTATGGCTACACCTTC
CDR3 protein: CASSPTGAYGYTF

V gene: TRBV6-5
J gene: TRBJ2-7
clone size: -
D gene: TRBD1
CDR3 DNA: TGTGCCAGCAGTTACGCGGTTGGACAGGGCTACGAGCAGTACTTC
CDR3 protein: CASSYAVGQGYEQYF

V gene: TRBV13
J gene: TRBJ2-7
clone size: once
D gene: TRBD2
CDR3 DNA: TGTGCCAGCAGCCCCCCCCGGGGGGAAAGGAGTTACGAGCAGTACTTC
CDR3 protein: CASSPPRGERSYEQYF

V gene: TRBV28
J gene: TRBJ1-5
clone size: -
D gene: -
CDR3 DNA: TGTGCCAGCAGTTCTCTGAGTAGTCAGCCCCAGCATTTT
CDR3 protein: CASSSLSSQPQHF

V gene: TRBV7-2
J gene: TRBJ1-2
clone size: -
D gene: -
CDR3 DNA: TGTGCCAGCAGCCCCAAAACAGGGAACTATGGCTACACCTTC
CDR3 protein: CASSPKTGNYGYTF

V gene: TRBV10-2
J gene: TRBJ2-1
clone size: -
D gene: TRBD2
CDR3 DNA: TGCGCCAGCGGGGCGGGAGGGGACAATGAGCAGTTCTTC
CDR3 protein: CASGAGGDNEQFF

V gene: TRBV7-9
J gene: TRBJ1-1
clone size: -
D gene: TRBD1
CDR3 DNA: TGTGCCAGCAGCTTCTACAGGGGCACTGAAGCTTTCTTT
CDR3 protein: CASSFYRGTEAFF

V gene: TRBV7-2
J gene: TRBJ1-2
clone size: -
D gene: TRBD1
CDR3 DNA: TGTGCCAGCAGGGGGACAGGGTCACAGTATGGCTACACCTTC
CDR3 protein: CASRGTGSQYGYTF

V gene: TRBV30
J gene: TRBJ1-1
clone size: -
D gene: -
CDR3 DNA: TGTGCCTGGGAGGGGACAAACACTGAAGCTTTCTTT
CDR3 protein: CAWEGTNTEAFF

V gene: TRBV3-1/TRBV3-2
J gene: TRBJ1-5
clone size: few
D gene: -
CDR3 DNA: TGTGCCAGCAGTTTCTTCGGGGGCAATCAGCCCCAGCATTTT
CDR3 protein: CASSFFGGNQPQHF

V gene: TRBV6-5
J gene: TRBJ2-7
clone size: -
D gene: TRBD1
CDR3 DNA: TGTGCCAGCTCCCAGGGGGTATTGGCGGACTACGAGCAGTACTTC
CDR3 protein: CASSQGVLADYEQYF

V gene: TRBV5-1
J gene: TRBJ1-6
clone size: -
D gene: TRBD1
CDR3 DNA: TGCGCCAGCAGCTTTACAGGGGCCGAGCTGAATTCACCCCTCCACTTT
CDR3 protein: CASSFTGAELNSPLHF

V gene: TRBV7-9
J gene: TRBJ1-6
clone size: -
D gene: TRBD1
CDR3 DNA: TGTGCCAGCAGCTTAGCCGGGACAGGAGGAGGATTTGGTTCACCCCTCCACTTT
CDR3 protein: CASSLAGTGGGFGSPLHF

V gene: TRBV12-3/TRBV12-4
J gene: TRBJ1-1
clone size: -
D gene: -
CDR3 DNA: TGTGCCAGCTCCCCACAGGGGAACACTGAAGCTTTCTTT
CDR3 protein: CASSPQGNTEAFF

V gene: TRBV30
J gene: TRBJ1-3
clone size: -
D gene: TRBD1
CDR3 DNA: TGTGCCTGGAGGGGCAAACCAGGGACAGTGGCTGGAAACACCATATATTTT
CDR3 protein: CAWRGKPGTVAGNTIYF

V gene: TRBV19
J gene: TRBJ1-2
clone size: -
D gene: TRBD1
CDR3 DNA: TGTGCCAGTAGTTCCGGACAGGAGGCCTATGGCTACACCTTC
CDR3 protein: CASSSGQEAYGYTF